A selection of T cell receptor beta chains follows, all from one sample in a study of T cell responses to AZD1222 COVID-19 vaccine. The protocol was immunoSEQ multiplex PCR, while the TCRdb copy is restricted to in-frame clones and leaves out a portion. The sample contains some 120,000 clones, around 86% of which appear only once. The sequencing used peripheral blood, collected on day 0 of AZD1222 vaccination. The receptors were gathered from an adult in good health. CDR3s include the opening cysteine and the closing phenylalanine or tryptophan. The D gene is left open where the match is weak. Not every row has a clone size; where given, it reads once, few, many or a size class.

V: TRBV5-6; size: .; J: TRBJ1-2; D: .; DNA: TGTGCCAGCAGATTCAGAACAGGCGTCGTGGGGGGCTACACCTTC; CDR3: CASRFRTGVVGGYTF
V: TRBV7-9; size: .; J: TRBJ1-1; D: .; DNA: TGTGCCAGCAGCCCCCGGTTGGGAGGCACTGAAGCTTTCTTT; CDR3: CASSPRLGGTEAFF
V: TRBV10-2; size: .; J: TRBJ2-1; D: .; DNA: TGCGCCAGTCGGTGGGTGGGGGGTGAGCAGTTCTTC; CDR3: CASRWVGGEQFF
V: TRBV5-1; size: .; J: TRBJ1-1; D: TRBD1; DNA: TGCGCCAGCAGCTTTATGGACAGGGTGAACACTGAAGCTTTCTTT; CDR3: CASSFMDRVNTEAFF
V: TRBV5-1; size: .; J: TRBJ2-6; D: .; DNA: TGCGCCAGCAGCTCTCACATCTCTGGGGCCAACGTCCTGACTTTC; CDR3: CASSSHISGANVLTF
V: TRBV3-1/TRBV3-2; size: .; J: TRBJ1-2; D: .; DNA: TGTGCCAGCAGCCAAGATTTGGGTGGAATCTATGGCTACACCTTC; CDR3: CASSQDLGGIYGYTF
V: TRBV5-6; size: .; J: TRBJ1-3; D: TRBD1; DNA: TGTGCCAGCAGACCGACAGGGGGAGGAAACACCATATATTTT; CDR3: CASRPTGGGNTIYF
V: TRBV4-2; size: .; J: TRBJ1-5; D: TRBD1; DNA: TGTGCCAGCAGCCAAGTCGCGGGACAGGGTAATCAGCCCCAGCATTTT; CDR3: CASSQVAGQGNQPQHF
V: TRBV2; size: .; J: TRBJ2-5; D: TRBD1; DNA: TGTGCCAGCAGTAGCCGGGACAGGGTTGGAGAGACCCAGTACTTC; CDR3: CASSSRDRVGETQYF
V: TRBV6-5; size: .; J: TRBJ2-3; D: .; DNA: TGTGCCAGCAGTTACGGCGGTGCATTGGGCACAGATACGCAGTATTTT; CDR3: CASSYGGALGTDTQYF
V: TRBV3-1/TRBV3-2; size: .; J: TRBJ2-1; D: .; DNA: TGTGCCAGCAGTACACGATCGAAATACAATGAGCAGTTCTTC; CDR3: CASSTRSKYNEQFF
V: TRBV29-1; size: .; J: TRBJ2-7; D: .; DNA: TGCAGCGTTCCTCCCGCAGCAGGCCTAAACAGGGTATTAGGCTACGAGCAGTACTTC; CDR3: CSVPPAAGLNRVLGYEQYF
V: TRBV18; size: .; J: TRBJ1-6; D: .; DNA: TGTGCCAGCTCACCGCTCAGGGATTCACCCCTCCACTTT; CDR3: CASSPLRDSPLHF
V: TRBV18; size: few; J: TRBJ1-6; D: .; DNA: TGTGCCAGCTCACCACCGGGGGGGGTTCGGTCACCCCTCCACTTT; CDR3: CASSPPGGVRSPLHF
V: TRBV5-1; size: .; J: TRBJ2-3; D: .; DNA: TGCGCCAGCAGCTTGGTGCAGGGGCGCACAGATACGCAGTATTTT; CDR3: CASSLVQGRTDTQYF
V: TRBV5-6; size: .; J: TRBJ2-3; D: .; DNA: TGTGCCAGCAGCCTGGGCGGGGGCACAGATACGCAGTATTTT; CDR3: CASSLGGGTDTQYF